These 2 T cell receptor beta chains came from one sample sequenced in a study of response to subunit inactivated influenza vaccine. TCRdb reanalysed the RT-PCR reads using MiXCR and keeps one entry per CDR3 protein. The table lists 500,000 to 700,000 distinct CDR3 sequences, around a quarter of them singletons. These same records also appear under a second study, on T cells expressing NK-cell markers. This second study says: The TCR beta cDNA came from 5'RACE template switching with UMIs.

The source material was CD4+ T cells sorted from PBMCs, sampled roughly 12 days after vaccination. The receptor set was obtained from a man aged 45-65 years who received an inactivated influenza vaccine.

This clonotype turned up a few times. The rearrangement joins TRBV15 to TRBJ2-1, with TRBD1 as a possible D gene (6 bases). The CDR3 contains 15 residues. Germline assignment: CDR1 LNHNV and CDR2 YYDKDF (reference sequence). Trimming cost V 1 base and J 4 bases, with 11 bases left between them. As DNA, the CDR3 is TGTGCCACCAGCAGAGGCCGGGACACGTACAATGAGCAGTTCTTC. Amino acid sequence: CATSRGRDTYNEQFF.

The chain is built from TRBV5-6 and TRBJ2-2; D remains unclear. The CDR3 sequence is 16 residues long. V was shortened by 0 bases and J by 2 bases, with 11 bases between the two germline ends. CDR1 and CDR2 (germline): SGHDT, YYEEEE. CDR3 DNA: TGTGCCAGCAGCTTGGAGAAACTAAGAAACACCGGGGAGCTGTTTTTT. This encodes CASSLEKLRNTGELFF.